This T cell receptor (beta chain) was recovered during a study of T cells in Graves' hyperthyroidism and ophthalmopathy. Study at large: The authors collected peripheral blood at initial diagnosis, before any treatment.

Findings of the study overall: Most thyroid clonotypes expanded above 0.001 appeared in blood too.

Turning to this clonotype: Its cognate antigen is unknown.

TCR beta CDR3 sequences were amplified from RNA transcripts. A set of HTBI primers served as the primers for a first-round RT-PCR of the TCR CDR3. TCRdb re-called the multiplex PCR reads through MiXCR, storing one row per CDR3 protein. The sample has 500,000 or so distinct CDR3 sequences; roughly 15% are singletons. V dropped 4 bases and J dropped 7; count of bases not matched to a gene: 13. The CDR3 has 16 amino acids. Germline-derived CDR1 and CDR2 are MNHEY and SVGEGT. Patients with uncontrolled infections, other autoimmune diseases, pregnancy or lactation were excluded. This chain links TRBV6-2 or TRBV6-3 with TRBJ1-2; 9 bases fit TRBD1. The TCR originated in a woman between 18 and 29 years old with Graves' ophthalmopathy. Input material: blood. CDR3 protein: CASSSTDRGSTSGYTF. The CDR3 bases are TGTGCCAGCAGTTCCACGGACAGGGGTTCTACTTCTGGCTACACCTTC.